Sequencing of this T cell receptor (beta chain) was carried out in a study of cytomegalovirus exposure and HLA in healthy donors. Findings and caveats of the study: Three of the chains that were CMV-associated were confirmed in vitro to be specific for CMV antigens.

CDR3 length: 15 amino acids. The V gene lost 3 bases and the J gene lost 4 bases, with 16 bases spanning the gap. Germline V CDR1 and CDR2: SGHTS, YDEGEE. PCR was performed using 60 Vbeta and 13 Jbeta primers. Profiled with immunoSEQ multiplex PCR; TCRdb holds only in-frame clones, not every one. The sample shows some 98,000 clones, about 74% of them seen only once. Healthy bone marrow donors supplied every sample. This clone is a singleton in its sample. Its antigen is undetermined. The V gene is TRBV5-8, the J gene TRBJ1-2; D is uncertain. This clonotype was sampled from a female donor in good health and CMV-seronegative. The sequencing input was PBMCs. Written as DNA, the CDR3 is TGTGCCAGCAGCTCCCCAGGCCAGGCGTTCTATGGCTACACCTTC. Amino acid sequence: CASSSPGQAFYGYTF.